The 21 T cell receptor beta chains presented below share a single source sample, sequenced in a study of regulatory T cells in long-lasting Graves disease (dated by TCRdb to about 2021). Taken with the paper, the label for time point translates to: newly diagnosed GD, antithyroid drugs for less than 3 months. For both TCR sequencing and RNA sequencing, RNA was extracted from PBMCs in TRIzol. Preparation of the library involved multiplex PCR. TCRdb lists the instrument as Illumina HiSeq 4000. To build TCR beta libraries, CDR3 regions were amplified by Arm-PCR using iRepertoire HTBI primers. Through fastp at Q25 and MiXCR, TCRdb rebuilt clones from the public reads, retaining in-frame beta chains. When rows share a CDR3 protein, they turn into one entry using the most common DNA and genes. The sample table contains around 330,000 distinct CDR3 sequences; only one count was recorded for 15% to 20% of them. The biggest ten clones account for less than 45% of the sample.

Sequencing used peripheral blood mononuclear cells (PBMCs), obtained at new diagnosis, from a patient treated with antithyroid drugs. These TCRs come from a female donor with Graves disease.

The gene calls are TRBV6-5 and TRBJ2-5; 8 bases agree with TRBD2. Germline assignment: CDR1 MNHEY and CDR2 SVGAGI. J was trimmed by 4 bases and V by 2 bases; bases with no gene match: 6. The CDR3 length is 15 residues. The CDR3 reads CASSYGAGGGETQYF. In nucleotides, the CDR3 is TGTGCCAGCAGTTACGGGGCGGGAGGAGGAGAGACCCAGTACTTC.

The chain recombines TRBV19 with TRBJ1-3; D gene unclear. This CDR3 spans 16 amino acids. Between the trimmed V and J ends, which lost 0 bases and 0 bases, there was a span of 9 bases. From germline, CDR1 is LNHDA and CDR2 SQIVND (reference sequence). Here the CDR3 DNA reads TGTGCCAGTAGTATAGAAGGACCGAGCTCTGGAAACACCATATATTTT. This translates into CASSIEGPSSGNTIYF.

Of note for this clonotype: No conserved phenylalanine or tryptophan ends this CDR3, so it is likely a read error. V gene TRBV13 combines with J gene TRBJ2-4, with D possibly TRBD2 on 6 matching bases. CDR3 size: 17 residues. Between the trimmed V and J ends, which lost 5 bases and 9 bases, there was a span of 26 bases. Germline V CDR1 and CDR2: PRHDT, FYEKMQ (reference sequence). The CDR3 sequence: CASSRSKGGGTKGIQYY. As DNA, the CDR3 is TGTGCCAGCAGCCGGTCCAAGGGAGGCGGTACGAAGGGCATTCAGTACTAC.

This clonotype showed up just a few times. The junction and the germline gene differ at one end; a read error may be behind it. The V and J genes are TRBV5-1 and TRBJ2-2; D is possibly TRBD1 or TRBD2 (5 bases each). The CDR3 consists of 16 residues. Germline assignment: CDR1 SGHRS and CDR2 YFSETQ. The CDR3 bases are TGCGCCAGCAGCTTGGCCCCTAGGGGCAACACCGGGAAGCTGTTTTTT. This encodes CASSLAPRGNTGKLFF. The entire variable domain, with the rest obtained from reference TRBV5-1 and TRBJ2-2, is as follows: KAGVTQTPRYLIKTRGQQVTLSCSPISGHRSVSWYQQTPGQGLQFLFEYFSETQRNKGNFPGRFSGRQFSNSRSEMNVSTLELGDSALYLCASSLAPRGNTGKLFFGEGSRLTVL.

This clonotype was observed many times. V and J are TRBV30 and TRBJ2-1; D remains ambiguous. CDR3 size: 12 residues. V was trimmed by 2 bases and J by 8 bases, leaving 10 bases between them. Germline V gives CDR1 GTSNPN, CDR2 SVGIG (reference sequence). In nucleotides, the CDR3 is TGTGCCTGGAGTTGCCTCGAAGATGAGCAGTTCTTC. Translating it yields CAWSCLEDEQFF.

This clonotype was picked up many times. The chain recombines TRBV27 with TRBJ1-5; D might be TRBD1 (6 bases). Germline lookup yields CDR1 MNHEY and CDR2 SMNVEV (reference sequence). This CDR3 spans 14 amino acids. V was cut by 6 bases and J by 15 bases, with 24 bases left in between. The CDR3 spells CASRSSDQGQSWHF. The CDR3 bases are TGTGCCAGCAGGTCATCGGACCAAGGACAGAGCTGGCATTTT.

In regard to this clonotype: Being one base from a much bigger clone, this may be a read error. J is TRBJ1-4 and V is TRBV9; 7 bases are shared with TRBD1. The length of the CDR3 is 16 residues. Germline lookup yields CDR1 SGDLS and CDR2 YYNGEE. V lost 3 bases and J lost 8; bases outside the gene matches: 13. The CDR3, as DNA: TGTGCCAGCAGCGGACAGGGTTCTGGGTATAACGAAAAACTGTTTTTT. Translating it yields CASSGQGSGYNEKLFF.

The CDR3 loop reads CASSGGGSLHEQFF. Written as DNA, the CDR3 is TGTGCCAGCAGCGGCGGCGGGAGTCTGCATGAGCAGTTCTTC. The chain links TRBV9 to TRBJ2-1; 7 bases agree with TRBD2. The CDR3 loop spans 14 amino acids. V was clipped by 3 bases and J by 8 bases; unmatched bases: 8. Germline CDR1 reads SGDLS; CDR2 reads YYNGEE.

The chain couples TRBV29-1 to TRBJ2-7, with a weak D call TRBD2 (6 bases). V dropped 4 bases and J dropped 2 bases, with 12 bases sitting between them. The CDR3 runs 13 residues. The germline gives CDR1 SQVTM, CDR2 ANQGSEA. In DNA, the CDR3 is TGCAGCGTTGCTTGGGACTCCCCCTACGAGCAGTACTTC. Protein sequence: CSVAWDSPYEQYF.

The rearrangement links TRBV5-5 to TRBJ2-2; D uncertain. The CDR3 sequence is 15 residues long. The ends were cut back, 0 bases at V and 4 bases at J, with 10 bases in the middle. From germline, CDR1 is SGHKS and CDR2 YYEKEE (reference sequence). In DNA, the CDR3 is TGTGCCAGCAGCTTGGATCCGGAGTTCACCGGGGAGCTGTTTTTT. This translates into CASSLDPEFTGELFF. The whole variable domain, remainder taken from reference TRBV5-5 and TRBJ2-2, is DAGVTQSPTHLIKTRGQQVTLRCSPISGHKSVSWYQQVLGQGPQFIFQYYEKEERGRGNFPDRFSARQFPNYSSELNVNALLLGDSALYLCASSLDPEFTGELFFGEGSRLTVL.

This clonotype was counted a single time. This chain links TRBV5-1 with TRBJ2-2; 9 bases match TRBD2. The V segment lost 4 bases and the J segment 4 bases; nucleotides outside the gene matches: 5. Per the germline V gene, CDR1 is SGHRS and CDR2 is YFSETQ. The CDR3 has 15 residues. Here the CDR3 reads CASSLAGGTTGELFF. The CDR3 DNA reads TGCGCCAGCAGCCTCGCGGGAGGGACCACCGGGGAGCTGTTTTTT.

This clonotype was observed many times. V and J are TRBV5-1 and TRBJ1-6; weak D call: TRBD1 (6 bases). Germline V CDR1 and CDR2: SGHRS, YFSETQ. The CDR3 runs to 15 residues. V was shortened by 4 bases and J by 5 bases, with 13 bases between the two germline ends. This chain's CDR3 is CASSLRTADNSPLHF. For the CDR3, the DNA is TGCGCCAGCAGCCTCCGGACAGCCGATAATTCACCCCTCCACTTT.

This clonotype was seen ten or more times. This CDR3 is CAWSVGTSTDTQYF. CDR3 in DNA: TGTGCCTGGAGTGTGGGGACTAGCACAGATACGCAGTATTTT. This chain joins TRBV30 and TRBJ2-3; a weak D match, TRBD2 (6 bases). V was clipped by 0 bases and J by 0 bases, with 7 bases between them. The CDR3 sequence is 14 residues long. From germline, CDR1 is GTSNPN and CDR2 SVGIG (reference sequence).

This clonotype appeared many times. This chain links TRBV10-3 with TRBJ2-3; possibly TRBD1 or TRBD2 for D (6 bases each). The V and J ends lost 0 bases and 4 bases respectively, with 20 bases between them. This CDR3 region has 18 residues. The germline gives CDR1 ENHRY, CDR2 SYGVKD. The CDR3 DNA reads as TGTGCCATCAGTGAGTCTCCCCCCCAGCAGGAGGGGGCAGATACGCAGTATTTT. This sequence encodes CAISESPPQQEGADTQYF.

There are many counts of this clonotype. V usage is TRBV11-2 and J usage is TRBJ2-3, with D possibly being TRBD2 (5 bases). In germline, CDR1 is SGHAT, CDR2 FQNNGV. V lost 2 bases and J 5 bases, leaving 14 bases between the germline ends. CDR3 length: 15 amino acids. The CDR3 sequence is CASSLFVGVRDTQYF. Written as DNA, the CDR3 is TGTGCCAGCAGCTTATTCGTGGGAGTCAGAGATACGCAGTATTTT.

This clonotype was counted at least ten times. A junction boundary mismatches the germline segment, possibly from a read error. V usage is TRBV7-7 and J usage is TRBJ1-4; no clear D. CDR3 length: 14 amino acids. Germline CDR1 reads SSHAT; CDR2 reads FNYEAQ (reference sequence). The CDR3 nucleotides are TGTGCTAGCAGTCCCGGACGGATTAATGAAAAACTGTTTTTT. It encodes CASSPGRINEKLFF.

This clonotype was found a few times. J is TRBJ2-5 and V is TRBV2; 10 nucleotides line up with TRBD2. With 1 base clipped from V and 2 bases from J, the junction kept 7 bases outside the gene matches. The CDR3 is made up of 17 amino acids. Germline CDR1 reads SNHLY; CDR2 reads FYNNEI. Here the CDR3 DNA reads TGTGCCAGCAGTGAAGGAGCCCCTAGCGGGAGACAAGAGACCCAGTACTTC. Translated: CASSEGAPSGRQETQYF.

This clonotype was found many times. The chain has TRBV4-1 and TRBJ2-5; TRBD1 aligns across 7 bases. CDR1 MGHRA and CDR2 YSYEKL come from the germline V gene. CDR3 length: 12 amino acids. The V segment lost 5 bases and the J segment 13 bases; nucleotides outside the gene matches: 10. This CDR3 is CASSYAQGDLYF. CDR3 nucleotide sequence: TGCGCCAGCAGCTACGCTCAGGGGGACCTGTACTTC.

The table lists this clonotype with many counts. The J gene is TRBJ2-5, the V gene TRBV28; TRBD1 aligns across 7 bases. The CDR3 runs to 14 residues. Germline V gene sequence: CDR1 MDHEN, CDR2 SYDVKM. The ends lost 5 bases at V and 3 bases at J; junction bases unmatched: 6. Here the CDR3 DNA reads TGTGCCAGCAGTCTCTCGGGACAGAAAGAGACCCAGTACTTC. Translated, it gives CASSLSGQKETQYF. Variable domain in full (rest from reference TRBV28 and TRBJ2-5): DVKVTQSSRYLVKRTGEKVFLECVQDMDHENMFWYRQDPGLGLRLIYFSYDVKMKEKGDIPEGYSVSREKKERFSLILESASTNQTSMYLCASSLSGQKETQYFGPGTRLLVL.

This clonotype was observed at least ten times. The chain joins TRBV12-3 or TRBV12-4 to TRBJ2-2; D is tentatively TRBD1 or TRBD2 (6 bases each). CDR3 length: 17 amino acids. Between the trimmed V and J ends, which lost 0 bases and 5 bases, there was a span of 16 bases. The CDR3 protein is CASSLALGRGGTGELFF. The CDR3 nucleotides read TGTGCCAGCAGTTTAGCGCTCGGCAGGGGAGGAACCGGGGAGCTGTTTTTT.

As concerns this clonotype: Because the CDR3 is missing its conserved closing phenylalanine or tryptophan, this is likely a read error. The chain has TRBV20-1 and TRBJ2-7; no firm D call. The CDR3 loop spans 14 amino acids. CDR1 and CDR2 from the germline V gene are DFQATT and SNEGSKA (reference sequence). The V gene lost 6 bases and the J gene lost 2 bases, with 17 bases spanning the gap. The CDR3 is CSAEAGDNAYEQYS. As DNA, the CDR3 is TGCAGTGCAGAAGCAGGAGACAACGCCTACGAGCAGTACTCC.